A single sample gave rise to the 21 T cell receptor beta chains below, sequenced in a study of blood T cell repertoires in COVID-19. The method was immunoSEQ multiplex PCR; TCRdb's version includes in-frame clones alone and lacks a portion of them. The sample lists some 83,000 clones; more than 65% were seen once. Input material: peripheral blood. The origin of the receptors is a man over 45 with acute or convalescent COVID-19.

J is TRBJ2-1 and V is TRBV19; no firm D call. This CDR3 contains 12 residues. V lost 8 bases and J 2 bases, leaving 7 bases between the germline ends. Germline CDR1 LNHDA, CDR2 SQIVND (reference sequence). As DNA, the CDR3 is TGTGCCAGTGGGCACCCCTACAATGAGCAGTTCTTC. Translated: CASGHPYNEQFF.

The CDR3 region is CASSEAGSRYEQYF. CDR3 coding DNA: TGTGCCAGCAGTGAGGCGGGATCTCGCTACGAGCAGTACTTC. J is TRBJ2-7 and V is TRBV6-1; D may be TRBD2 (6 bases). The germline V gene has CDR1 MNHNS and CDR2 SASEGT. This CDR3 has 14 residues. V was trimmed by 3 bases and J by 3 bases, leaving 12 bases between them.

The chain links TRBV5-6 to TRBJ2-4; 9 bases map to TRBD1. Germline CDR1 is SGHDT and CDR2 is YYEEEE. Trimming cost V 2 bases and J 8 bases; bases outside gene matches: 8. This CDR3 spans 15 amino acids. The CDR3 bases are TGTGCCAGCAGCTTCCGAACAGGGGGCGCCGACATTCAGTACTTC. Protein sequence: CASSFRTGGADIQYF.

The chain is built from TRBV7-3 and TRBJ2-2, with 9 bases matching TRBD1. This CDR3 is 15 amino acids long. The ends lost 4 bases at V and 5 bases at J; junction bases unmatched: 5. Germline V gene lookup returns CDR1 SGHTA and CDR2 FQGTGA. The CDR3 loop is CASSYDRGETGELFF. The CDR3 nucleotides read TGTGCCAGCAGCTATGACAGGGGGGAGACCGGGGAGCTGTTTTTT.

The chain has TRBV6-4 and TRBJ2-3; perhaps TRBD2 as D (6 bases). The CDR3 runs to 14 residues. The V gene lost 2 bases and the J gene lost 6 bases, with 12 bases spanning the gap. CDR1 and CDR2 (germline): MRHNA, SNTAGT. CDR3 in amino acids: CASSDGGGSDTQYF. CDR3 bases: TGTGCCAGCAGTGACGGTGGGGGGTCCGATACGCAGTATTTT.

This clone appeared a few times. The chain couples TRBV7-2 to TRBJ1-5; 11 bases line up with TRBD1. V lost 5 bases and J lost 6; bases outside the gene matches: 3. The CDR3 covers 14 residues. Germline loops: CDR1 SGHTA, CDR2 FQGNSA. The DNA for the CDR3 is TGTGCCAGCAGCCCCGGGACAGGGGGTCAGCCCCAGCATTTT. Protein product: CASSPGTGGQPQHF.

V usage is TRBV4-2 and J usage is TRBJ2-1; the match to TRBD2 covers 10 bases. V was clipped by 2 bases and J by 3 bases; unmatched bases: 4. Germline V gene data show CDR1 as LGHNA and CDR2 as YNFKEQ. The CDR3 covers 16 residues. CDR3 residues: CASSQTSGGDYNEQFF. The CDR3 nucleotides read TGTGCCAGCAGCCAAACCAGCGGGGGGGACTACAATGAGCAGTTCTTC.

The CDR3 sequence is CASSLGQNLFGYTF. The DNA of the CDR3 is TGTGCCAGCAGCCTGGGACAGAACCTATTCGGCTACACCTTC. The J gene is TRBJ1-2, the V gene TRBV5-4; the match to TRBD1 covers 7 bases. V lost 4 bases and J lost 8; bases outside the gene matches: 11. The CDR3 extends over 14 amino acids. Germline CDR1 reads SGHNT; CDR2 reads YYREEE (reference sequence).

This chain connects TRBV14 to TRBJ2-6, with 7 bases matching TRBD2. The J segment lost 3 bases and the V segment lost 6 bases, leaving 8 bases of the junction unmatched. The CDR3 contains 16 residues. CDR1 and CDR2 from the germline V gene are SGHDN and FVKESK. CDR3 sequence (DNA): TGTGCCAGCAGACTCACTGGGGGGGATGGGGCCAACGTCCTGACTTTC. This translates into CASRLTGGDGANVLTF.

The gene calls are TRBV28 and TRBJ2-7; TRBD1 matches 11 bases. Germline CDR1 reads MDHEN; CDR2 reads SYDVKM. CDR3 length: 14 residues. V lost 11 bases, J lost 5 bases, and 11 bases stayed unmatched. In DNA, the CDR3 is TGTGCCTCAAAACGGGGGGGACAGGGGGACGAGCAGTACTTC. Amino acids: CASKRGGQGDEQYF.

The chain employs TRBV4-3 and TRBJ1-5; TRBD1 agrees at 7 bases. V trimming: 0 bases; J trimming: 11 bases; junction bases outside the gene matches: 7. Looked up from germline, CDR1 is LGHNA and CDR2 is YSLEER. The CDR3 has 14 residues. Written as DNA, the CDR3 is TGCGCCAGCAGCCAAGACAGGGGGTCGCAGGCCCAGCATTTT. Translating it yields CASSQDRGSQAQHF.

The CDR3 nucleotides are TGTGCCAGCAGCGTGGGGGACAGGTCGACGGGGCCCCAGCATTTT. Protein: CASSVGDRSTGPQHF. This chain connects TRBV7-9 to TRBJ1-5; 8 nucleotides match TRBD1. Germline loops: CDR1 SEHNR, CDR2 FQNEAQ (reference sequence). The V segment lost 5 bases and the J segment 9 bases; nucleotides outside the gene matches: 12. The CDR3 covers 15 residues.

V and J are TRBV28 and TRBJ2-1; TRBD2 aligns across 11 bases. The junction had 11 bases not matched to a gene; V was cut back by 6 bases and J by 4 bases. Germline-derived CDR1 and CDR2 are MDHEN and SYDVKM. The CDR3 spans 17 residues. This CDR3 is CASSPQLGLAAYNEQFF. In DNA form, the CDR3 reads TGTGCCAGCAGCCCCCAACTGGGACTAGCGGCATACAATGAGCAGTTCTTC.

In this sample, this clone is medium-sized (0.01 to 0.1%). The rearrangement uses TRBV16 and TRBJ2-7; possible D gene TRBD2, 6 bases. V lost 0 bases and J lost 2, with 14 bases in between. The CDR3 spans 16 residues. CDR1 is KGHSY and CDR2 is FQNENV in the germline V gene. In nucleotides, the CDR3 is TGTGCCAGCAGCCAATCTGCGGGGAGCTTGGCCTACGAGCAGTACTTC. Its translation: CASSQSAGSLAYEQYF.

The rearrangement links TRBV9 to TRBJ1-1; weak D call: TRBD1 (6 bases). V was trimmed by 4 bases and J by 0 bases, leaving 16 bases between them. This CDR3 comprises 16 residues. In germline, CDR1 is SGDLS, CDR2 YYNGEE. The CDR3 protein is CASSPRTASMNTEAFF. As DNA, the CDR3 is TGTGCCAGCAGCCCCCGGACAGCGTCTATGAACACTGAAGCTTTCTTT.

The V and J genes are TRBV19 and TRBJ2-5; D may be TRBD1 (5 bases). The CDR3 length is 16 residues. The ends were cut back, 4 bases at V and 1 base at J, with 16 bases in the middle. CDR1 is LNHDA, CDR2 SQIVND, per germline (reference sequence). CDR3 coding DNA: TGTGCCAGTAGTACCCCAGGGCGTGGATTCCAAGAGACCCAGTACTTC. It yields the protein CASSTPGRGFQETQYF.

CDR3 sequence (DNA): TGTGCCACCAGTGATGAGGTCGGAAAACTGTTTTTT. It is translated as CATSDEVGKLFF. The chain is built from TRBV24-1 and TRBJ1-4; no definite D call. There are 12 residues in the CDR3. CDR1 is KGHDR, CDR2 SFDVKD, per germline. V was trimmed by 3 bases and J by 10 bases, leaving 8 bases between them.

CDR3 DNA: TGTGCCAGCAGATCTTACGGGGGACTCACTGAAGCTTTCTTT. Translated, it gives CASRSYGGLTEAFF. The V call is TRBV27, the J call TRBJ1-1; a possible D gene is TRBD1 (5 bases). The CDR3 is made up of 14 amino acids. Trimming stripped 6 bases from V and 4 bases from J, with 15 bases between. Germline values: CDR1 MNHEY, CDR2 SMNVEV (reference sequence).

This clone was observed a single time. The chain uses TRBV6-5 and TRBJ1-2; perhaps TRBD1 as D (6 bases). CDR1 and CDR2 (germline): MNHEY, SVGAGI. The CDR3 is 13 residues long. The germline V and J ends were trimmed by 6 bases and 3 bases, with 11 bases remaining between them. The DNA of the CDR3 is TGTGCCAGCAGCCAACAGGGCTACTATGGCTACACCTTC. Its protein product is CASSQQGYYGYTF.

The chain couples TRBV5-1 to TRBJ2-7, with D possibly being TRBD2 (5 bases). Per the germline V gene, CDR1 is SGHRS and CDR2 is YFSETQ. There are 13 residues in the CDR3. The V and J ends lost 0 bases and 2 bases respectively, with 6 bases between them. CDR3 sequence: CASSLGGTYEQYF. The CDR3 coding sequence is TGCGCCAGCAGCTTGGGAGGGACCTACGAGCAGTACTTC.

The rearrangement links TRBV2 to TRBJ1-4; TRBD1 matches 9 bases. This CDR3 contains 15 residues. Unmatched junction bases numbered 3, after V lost 4 bases and J lost 3 bases. Germline lookup yields CDR1 SNHLY and CDR2 FYNNEI. CDR3 sequence: CASSGQGVSNEKLFF. CDR3 DNA: TGTGCCAGCAGTGGACAGGGGGTGTCTAATGAAAAACTGTTTTTT.